The sequence of this T cell receptor beta chain was determined in a study of CD8+ T cells in alopecia areata. Looking at the study overall: The study gave treated patients oral tofacitinib at 5 to 10 mg twice daily.

CDR1 and CDR2 (germline): SEHNR, FQNEAQ (reference sequence). The CDR3 spans 16 residues. The J segment lost 10 bases and the V segment lost 0 bases, leaving 6 bases of the junction unmatched. RNA, once extracted, was reverse transcribed into cDNA for use as the sequencing template. Profiled with immunoSEQ multiplex PCR; TCRdb holds only in-frame clones, not every one. The table has around 250,000 clones, under 70% seen once. The clonotype comes from a human donor with alopecia areata. The starting material was CD4+ T cells sorted from blood, obtained at week 0. The chain uses TRBV7-9 and TRBJ1-6; 10 bases fit TRBD1. The CDR3 loop is CASSLALGTGVSPLHF. DNA of the CDR3: TGTGCCAGCAGCTTAGCACTTGGGACAGGGGTCTCACCCCTCCACTTT.